This TCR beta chain was documented in a study of early T cells in non-severe SARS-CoV-2 infection. As for the study in general: Chains stayed unpaired after sequencing of bulk RNA from unsorted whole blood.

V was clipped by 0 bases and J by 5 bases, with 15 bases between them. This CDR3 region has 16 residues. CDR1 and CDR2 from the germline V gene are SGHRS and YFSETQ. TCRdb re-derived calls from the 5' RACE reads in MiXCR, one entry per CDR3 protein. The sample yields about 64,000 distinct CDR3 sequences, about 12% seen once. General study results and limits: VDJdb matching, biased toward anti-spike CD8 responses, missed private and CD4 specificities.

A word on this clonotype: Its antigen is as yet unknown.

The specimen was whole blood. The TCR was taken from an adult who was a healthcare worker with PCR-confirmed SARS-CoV-2 infection or an uninfected control (not recorded which). This chain joins TRBV5-1 and TRBJ2-1; D may correspond to TRBD1 or TRBD2 (5 bases each). CDR3 in amino acids: CASSLAGDWGNNEQFF. The CDR3 nucleotides read TGCGCCAGCAGCTTGGCCGGGGATTGGGGCAACAATGAGCAGTTCTTC.